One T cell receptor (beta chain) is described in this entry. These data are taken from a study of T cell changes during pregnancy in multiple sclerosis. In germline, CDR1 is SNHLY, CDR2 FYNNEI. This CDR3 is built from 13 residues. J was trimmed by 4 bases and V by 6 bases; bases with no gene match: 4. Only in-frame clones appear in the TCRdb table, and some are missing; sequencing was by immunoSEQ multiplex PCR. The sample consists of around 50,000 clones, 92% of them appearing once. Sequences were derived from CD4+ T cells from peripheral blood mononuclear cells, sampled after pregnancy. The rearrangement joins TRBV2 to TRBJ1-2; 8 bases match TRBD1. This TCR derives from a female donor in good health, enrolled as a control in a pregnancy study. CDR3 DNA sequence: TGTGCCAGCAGCGGGACAGGCAGCTATGGCTACACCTTC. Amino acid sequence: CASSGTGSYGYTF.